One and the same sample provided the 21 T cell receptor beta chains below, sequenced in a study of T cells after posttransplantation cyclophosphamide. Profiled with immunoSEQ multiplex PCR; TCRdb holds only in-frame clones, not every one. The data contain 25,000 to 35,000 clones, about 87% of them singletons. Sequenced sample: PBMCs. These TCRs come from a woman between 40 and 55 years old with a blood cancer, CMV-positive, and with a related stem cell donor.

This clone was recorded only once. This rearrangement joins TRBV10-3 to TRBJ1-2; D is possibly TRBD1 (6 bases). The CDR3 has 14 amino acids. V gave up 6 bases and J gave up 0 bases, with 11 bases separating them. The germline V gene encodes CDR1 ENHRY and CDR2 SYGVKD. The chain's CDR3 is CAISPGHPNYGYTF. The CDR3 DNA reads as TGTGCCATCAGCCCGGGACACCCTAACTATGGCTACACCTTC.

The rearrangement joins TRBV27 to TRBJ1-2; 7 bases are a match to TRBD1. The CDR3 is 17 amino acids. Germline values: CDR1 MNHEY, CDR2 SMNVEV (reference sequence). The V gene end was trimmed by 6 bases and the J gene end by 5 bases; junction bases not matched to a gene: 18. CDR3 bases: TGTGCCAGCAGATCCCCCACCAAGGGGGCGCGGGGATATGGCTACACCTTC. As protein: CASRSPTKGARGYGYTF.

The rearrangement uses TRBV28 and TRBJ1-2; 7 nucleotides match TRBD1. This CDR3 region has 15 residues. Trimming removed 5 bases from V and 2 bases from J; junction bases left unmatched: 8. Germline V gene data show CDR1 as MDHEN and CDR2 as SYDVKM. The CDR3: CASSADGTANYGYTF. The CDR3, as DNA: TGTGCCAGCAGTGCCGACGGGACAGCCAACTATGGCTACACCTTC.

In its sample, this clone was seen once. The chain uses TRBV19 and TRBJ2-7, with TRBD1 identical over 8 bases. V shed 3 bases and J 2 bases; nucleotides not matched to a gene: 0. This CDR3 has 13 residues. Per the germline V gene, CDR1 is LNHDA and CDR2 is SQIVND (reference sequence). CDR3 residues: CASSMTGAYEQYF. As DNA, the CDR3 is TGTGCCAGTAGTATGACAGGGGCCTACGAGCAGTACTTC.

With respect to this clone: At one end the junction does not follow the germline gene, possibly because of a read error. The chain combines TRBV28 with TRBJ2-7, with 8 bases fitting TRBD1. CDR3 length: 14 amino acids. Germline CDR1 and CDR2: MDHEN and SYDVKM. DNA for the CDR3: TGTGCCAGCAGTCCCGGGACAGGAACCTACGGGCAGTACTTC. Its protein is CASSPGTGTYGQYF.

The V and J genes are TRBV2 and TRBJ2-5, with D perhaps TRBD2 (6 bases). The CDR3 runs to 14 residues. V dropped 0 bases and J dropped 6 bases, with 11 bases sitting between them. CDR1 is SNHLY, CDR2 FYNNEI, per germline. CDR3 amino acids: CASSEARRGQTQYF. The CDR3 DNA reads TGTGCCAGCAGTGAAGCAAGGCGGGGCCAGACCCAGTACTTC.

This clone occurred once. This chain links TRBV4-3 with TRBJ2-3; 10 positions agree with TRBD1. V gave up 4 bases and J gave up 0 bases; unmatched junction bases: 1. Germline V gives CDR1 LGHNA, CDR2 YSLEER. This CDR3 contains 15 residues. The CDR3 loop is CASSRDRGSTDTQYF. The DNA for the CDR3 is TGCGCCAGCAGCCGGGACAGGGGAAGCACAGATACGCAGTATTTT.

V is TRBV7-8 and J is TRBJ1-2, with 9 bases identical to TRBD1. The CDR3 totals 16 residues. The V gene's germline CDR1 is SGHVS and CDR2 FQNEAQ. With V trimmed by 4 bases and J by 6 bases, 12 bases remained unmatched. CDR3 in DNA: TGTGCCAGCAGCTCAAATTCCCGGGACAGGGTCCATGGCTACACCTTC. Translation: CASSSNSRDRVHGYTF.

V and J are TRBV28 and TRBJ2-6, with D perhaps matching TRBD1 (5 bases). V was pared by 1 base and J by 3 bases, with 7 bases between. The CDR3 is 15 amino acids. Germline CDR1 and CDR2: MDHEN and SYDVKM. The CDR3 sequence: CASSLFRVGANVLTF. CDR3 DNA: TGTGCCAGCAGTTTATTCAGGGTTGGGGCCAACGTCCTGACTTTC.

The chain couples TRBV11-2 to TRBJ1-4; 7 positions agree with TRBD1. J was trimmed by 5 bases and V by 0 bases; bases with no gene match: 3. The CDR3 length is 15 residues. Germline V CDR1 and CDR2: SGHAT, FQNNGV. CDR3 bases: TGTGCCAGCAGCTTAGAAAGGGGGCTGAATGAAAAACTGTTTTTT. It yields the protein CASSLERGLNEKLFF.

This clone showed up just once. The V and J genes are TRBV29-1 and TRBJ1-3, with a tentative D call TRBD1 (6 bases). Germline loops: CDR1 SQVTM, CDR2 ANQGSEA. This CDR3 spans 13 amino acids. V lost 7 bases and J 0 bases, leaving 10 bases between the germline ends. The CDR3 spells CSATGSSGNTIYF. DNA of the CDR3: TGCAGCGCTACAGGGAGCTCTGGAAACACCATATATTTT. The whole variable domain, remainder taken from reference TRBV29-1 and TRBJ1-3, is SAVISQKPSRDICQRGTSLTIQCQVDSQVTMMFWYRQQPGQSLTLIATANQGSEATYESGFVIDKFPISRPNLTFSTLTVSNMSPEDSSIYLCSATGSSGNTIYFGEGSWLTVV.

V is TRBV4-3 and J is TRBJ1-2, with 7 bases matching TRBD1. CDR1 LGHNA and CDR2 YSLEER come from the germline V gene. J was trimmed by 4 bases and V by 1 base; bases with no gene match: 6. The CDR3 loop spans 15 amino acids. CDR3 amino acids: CASSQVAGGSYGYTF. In DNA form, the CDR3 reads TGCGCCAGCAGCCAAGTGGCAGGGGGGTCCTATGGCTACACCTTC.

This chain links TRBV10-3 with TRBJ2-7; D remains ambiguous. CDR1 and CDR2 from the germline V gene are ENHRY and SYGVKD. This CDR3 is 14 amino acids long. Trimming took 10 bases from V and 4 from J, leaving 20 bases between them. DNA of the CDR3: TGTGCCACCCGCCAACCGGGTGGTGGGTACGAGCAGTACTTC. Translation: CATRQPGGGYEQYF.

This rearrangement joins TRBV5-4 to TRBJ1-1, with TRBD1 matching over 9 bases. This CDR3 spans 15 amino acids. Germline V gene data show CDR1 as SGHNT and CDR2 as YYREEE (reference sequence). Germline trimming cut 3 bases from V and 2 bases from J; bases unmatched to any gene: 5. In DNA form, the CDR3 reads TGTGCCAGCAGCTACCCACAGGGGGCTAACACTGAAGCTTTCTTT. Translated, it gives CASSYPQGANTEAFF.

V and J are TRBV7-9 and TRBJ2-3, with 7 bases aligning to TRBD1. Trimming removed 5 bases from V and 0 bases from J; junction bases left unmatched: 8. The CDR3 spans 16 residues. Germline CDR1 is SEHNR and CDR2 is FQNEAQ (reference sequence). CDR3 amino acids: CASSPKQGSSTDTQYF. Here the CDR3 DNA reads TGTGCCAGCAGCCCCAAACAGGGGAGTAGCACAGATACGCAGTATTTT.

The chain recombines TRBV7-8 with TRBJ1-4, with D tentatively TRBD1 (5 bases). Germline V gives CDR1 SGHVS, CDR2 FQNEAQ. This CDR3 has 17 amino acids. V was shortened by 7 bases and J by 5 bases, with 23 bases between the two germline ends. CDR3 sequence: CASTLAALTGVNEKLFF. DNA of the CDR3: TGTGCCAGCACCCTAGCCGCTCTCACAGGAGTAAATGAAAAACTGTTTTTT.

The rearrangement links TRBV7-9 to TRBJ1-2; 10 bases are a match to TRBD1. The length of the CDR3 is 15 residues. Losses at the gene ends were 5 bases for V and 7 bases for J; bases not matched to a gene: 10. Germline V gene data show CDR1 as SEHNR and CDR2 as FQNEAQ (reference sequence). This chain's CDR3 is CASSGPGQGISGYTF. CDR3 DNA: TGTGCCAGCAGCGGCCCGGGACAGGGGATTTCTGGCTACACCTTC.

CDR3 protein: CASSLALASWNTEAFF. In DNA form, the CDR3 reads TGCGCCAGCAGCTTGGCCTTAGCCAGTTGGAACACTGAAGCTTTCTTT. The rearrangement links TRBV5-1 to TRBJ1-1; D is ambiguous. The CDR3 has 16 residues. The germline V gene has CDR1 SGHRS and CDR2 YFSETQ. Trimming left V 0 bases short and J 1 base short, with 13 bases between. The complete variable domain, with remaining parts taken from reference TRBV5-1 and TRBJ1-1, reads KAGVTQTPRYLIKTRGQQVTLSCSPISGHRSVSWYQQTPGQGLQFLFEYFSETQRNKGNFPGRFSGRQFSNSRSEMNVSTLELGDSALYLCASSLALASWNTEAFFGQGTRLTVV.

The V and J genes are TRBV18 and TRBJ2-5; 7 positions match TRBD1. After removal of 1 base from V and 5 bases from J, the junction contained 4 bases not matched to a gene. Looked up from germline, CDR1 is KGHSH and CDR2 is LQKENI. CDR3 length: 14 residues. The CDR3 region is CASSPLPRGETQYF. The CDR3 nucleotides are TGTGCCAGCTCACCACTTCCCAGGGGGGAGACCCAGTACTTC.

This clone came up a few times. This chain uses TRBV27 with TRBJ2-3, with D possibly being TRBD2 (6 bases). CDR3 length: 14 residues. The V and J ends lost 3 bases and 1 base respectively, with 8 bases between them. CDR1 and CDR2 from the germline V gene are MNHEY and SMNVEV (reference sequence). The CDR3 nucleotides read TGTGCCAGCAGTTTGGCTAGCGGCACAGATACGCAGTATTTT. It encodes CASSLASGTDTQYF.

The rearrangement links TRBV5-1 to TRBJ2-3; D unresolved. Per germline, CDR1 SGHRS and CDR2 YFSETQ. The CDR3 runs to 14 residues. V dropped 4 bases and J dropped 6 bases, with 15 bases sitting between them. The CDR3 protein is CASSPHRGLDTQYF. As DNA, the CDR3 is TGCGCCAGCAGCCCTCACCGTGGGCTGGATACGCAGTATTTT.